The next 8 T cell receptor beta chains were all read from a single sample in a study of technical replicates of blood from a few donors. Libraries were prepared by immunoSEQ multiplex PCR; TCRdb keeps only in-frame clonotypes and omits some of them. The data hold tens of thousands of clones, with about 91% observed a single time. The material sequenced was T cells isolated from PBMCs. These receptors came from a human donor in good health.

The J gene is TRBJ2-7, the V gene TRBV21-1; the table's D call TRBD1 went unverified against the DNA. TRBV21-1 counts as a pseudogene. The CDR3 is made up of 16 amino acids. The CDR3 loop reads CASSKPQNRQTYEQYF. DNA for the CDR3: TGTGCCAGCAGCAAACCCCAGAATCGACAGACCTACGAGCAGTACTTC.

The V and J genes are TRBV5-1 and TRBJ1-2, with D possibly being TRBD1 (6 bases). The germline gives CDR1 SGHRS, CDR2 YFSETQ. Trimming removed 5 bases from V and 4 bases from J, with 15 bases in between. The CDR3 contains 14 residues. CDR3 DNA: TGCGCCAGCAGGATAACAGGGACCAGCTATGGCTACACCTTC. As protein: CASRITGTSYGYTF.

J is TRBJ2-5 and V is TRBV2, with 9 bases that match TRBD1. The J segment lost 4 bases and the V segment lost 9 bases, leaving 9 bases of the junction unmatched. CDR1 and CDR2 from the germline V gene are SNHLY and FYNNEI. The CDR3 spans 14 residues. The CDR3 sequence: CARRQGGSGETQYF. The CDR3 coding sequence is TGTGCCAGAAGACAGGGGGGGAGTGGAGAGACCCAGTACTTC.

This sequence joins TRBV4-1 and TRBJ2-5; the match to TRBD2 covers 9 bases. The CDR3 is 18 amino acids. Trimming cost V 1 base and J 0 bases; bases outside gene matches: 9. CDR1 MGHRA and CDR2 YSYEKL come from the germline V gene. CDR3 sequence (DNA): TGCGCCAGCAGCCAAGGACTAGCGGTCCTCGCGGACCAAGAGACCCAGTACTTC. Translating gives CASSQGLAVLADQETQYF.

The chain links TRBV21-1 to TRBJ2-5; TRBD2 is the table's D call, not checked against the DNA. TRBV21-1 is assigned pseudogene status. This CDR3 contains 16 residues. The CDR3 coding sequence is TGTGCCAGCAGCAAAGCAAGCGGGGGGGAACAAGAGACCCAGTACTTC. Residues: CASSKASGGEQETQYF.

This clone has a handful of counts. V gene TRBV5-1 combines with J gene TRBJ1-1; tentatively, D is TRBD1 (5 bases). Germline V gives CDR1 SGHRS, CDR2 YFSETQ. V lost 5 bases to trimming and J lost 3 bases, with 17 bases between them. The CDR3 length is 15 residues. CDR3 DNA sequence: TGCGCCAGCAGTCCACTAACGGGGGGGGACACTGAAGCTTTCTTT. It is translated as CASSPLTGGDTEAFF.

The chain is built from TRBV19 and TRBJ2-2; D ambiguous. The CDR3 sequence is 14 residues long. Deletions cut 6 bases from V and 4 bases from J, with 12 bases between. Germline CDR1 LNHDA, CDR2 SQIVND (reference sequence). As DNA, the CDR3 is TGTGCCAGTAGCGGCCGGTCGGGCACCGGGGAGCTGTTTTTT. Protein: CASSGRSGTGELFF.

A few counts support this clone. The gene calls are TRBV18 and TRBJ1-3; D gene uncertain. The CDR3 is made up of 13 amino acids. Trimming cost V 8 bases and J 4 bases, with 12 bases left between them. The germline gives CDR1 KGHSH, CDR2 LQKENI. The CDR3 region is CASGGGIGNTIYF. The CDR3 DNA reads as TGTGCCAGCGGCGGCGGCATCGGAAACACCATATATTTT.